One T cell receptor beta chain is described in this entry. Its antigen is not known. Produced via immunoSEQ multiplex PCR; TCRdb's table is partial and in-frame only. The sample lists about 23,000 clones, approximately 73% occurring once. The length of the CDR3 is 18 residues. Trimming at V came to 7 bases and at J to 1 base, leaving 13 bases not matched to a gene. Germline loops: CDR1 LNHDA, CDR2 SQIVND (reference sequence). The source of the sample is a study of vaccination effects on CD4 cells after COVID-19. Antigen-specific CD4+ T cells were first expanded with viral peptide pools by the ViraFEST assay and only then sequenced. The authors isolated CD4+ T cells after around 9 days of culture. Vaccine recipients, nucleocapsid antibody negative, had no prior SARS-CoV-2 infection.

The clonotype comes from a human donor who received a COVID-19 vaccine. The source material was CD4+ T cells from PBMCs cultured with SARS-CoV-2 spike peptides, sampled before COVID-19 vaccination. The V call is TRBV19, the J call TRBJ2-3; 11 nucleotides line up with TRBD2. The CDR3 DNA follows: TGTGCCAGTAAACGGACTAGCGGGCTGGCAGTCGGCACAGATACGCAGTATTTT. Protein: CASKRTSGLAVGTDTQYF.